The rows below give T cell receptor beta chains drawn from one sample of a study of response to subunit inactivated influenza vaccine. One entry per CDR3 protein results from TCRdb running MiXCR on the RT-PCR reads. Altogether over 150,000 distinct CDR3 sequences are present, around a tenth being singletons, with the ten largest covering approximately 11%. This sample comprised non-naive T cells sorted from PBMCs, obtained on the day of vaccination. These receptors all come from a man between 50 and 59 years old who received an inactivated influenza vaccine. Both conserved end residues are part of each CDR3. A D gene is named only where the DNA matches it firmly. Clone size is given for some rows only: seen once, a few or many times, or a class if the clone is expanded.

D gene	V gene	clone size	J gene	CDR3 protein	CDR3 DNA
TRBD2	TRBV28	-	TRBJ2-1	CASSLMRGAQFF	TGTGCCAGCAGTTTAATGCGGGGGGCCCAGTTCTTC
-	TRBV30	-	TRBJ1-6	CAWSPGTNNSPLHF	TGTGCCTGGAGTCCCGGGACCAATAATTCACCCCTCCACTTT
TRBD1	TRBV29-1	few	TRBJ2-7	CSVGDRGGYEQYF	TGCAGCGTTGGAGACAGGGGAGGCTACGAGCAGTACTTC
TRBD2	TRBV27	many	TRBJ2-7	CASSPWTSGNSYEQYF	TGTGCCAGCAGTCCCTGGACTAGCGGGAACTCCTACGAGCAGTACTTC
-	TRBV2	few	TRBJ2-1	CASRLQAASYNEQFF	TGTGCCAGCAGGTTGCAGGCGGCGTCCTACAATGAGCAGTTCTTC
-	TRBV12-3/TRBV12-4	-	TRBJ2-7	CASSLGRHWLRGEQYF	TGTGCCAGCAGTTTAGGGAGACACTGGCTTAGAGGCGAGCAGTACTTC
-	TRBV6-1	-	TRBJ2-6	CASSRGGSGANVLTF	TGTGCCAGCAGCCGGGGAGGCTCTGGGGCCAACGTCCTGACTTTC
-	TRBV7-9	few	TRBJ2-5	CASSFAGHQQETQYF	TGTGCCAGCAGCTTTGCTGGACATCAACAAGAGACCCAGTACTTC
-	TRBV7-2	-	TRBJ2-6	CASSPQGGPSGANVLTF	TGTGCCAGCAGCCCTCAGGGAGGCCCCTCTGGGGCCAACGTCCTGACTTTC
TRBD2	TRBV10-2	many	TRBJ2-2	CASRETSGRVPTGELFF	TGCGCCAGCAGGGAGACTAGCGGGAGGGTGCCCACCGGGGAGCTGTTTTTT
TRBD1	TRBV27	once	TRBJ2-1	CTFSLAKIWDRELNEQFF	TGTACCTTCAGTTTAGCGAAAATCTGGGACAGGGAATTGAATGAGCAGTTCTTC
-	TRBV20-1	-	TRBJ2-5	CSATRQETQYF	TGCAGTGCCACCCGTCAGGAGACCCAGTACTTC
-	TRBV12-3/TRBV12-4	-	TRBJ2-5	CASSPGGQLYF	TGTGCCAGCAGTCCCGGGGGACAGTTGTACTTC
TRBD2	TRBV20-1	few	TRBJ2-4	CSARTSGRVKNIQYF	TGCAGTGCGCGGACTAGCGGGAGGGTCAAAAACATTCAGTACTTC
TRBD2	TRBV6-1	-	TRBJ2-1	CASSLSGGRFDEQFF	TGTGCCAGCAGCCTGAGCGGGGGAAGGTTTGATGAGCAGTTCTTC
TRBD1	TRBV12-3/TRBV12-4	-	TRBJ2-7	CASSSSTGIPYEQYF	TGTGCCAGCAGTTCCTCGACAGGGATTCCCTACGAGCAGTACTTC
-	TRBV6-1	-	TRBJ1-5	CASSGQNSNQPQHF	TGTGCCAGCAGTGGACAGAATAGCAATCAGCCCCAGCATTTT
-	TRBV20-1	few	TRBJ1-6	CSAREKSSFGSPLHF	TGCAGTGCTAGAGAAAAAAGTTCTTTTGGTTCACCCCTCCACTTT
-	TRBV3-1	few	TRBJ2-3	CASSQARPDTQYF	TGTGCCAGCAGCCAAGCACGGCCCGATACGCAGTATTTT
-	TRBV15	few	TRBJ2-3	CATSSAGKRGTVGTDTQYF	TGTGCCACCAGCAGTGCGGGAAAAAGAGGGACCGTGGGCACAGATACGCAGTATTTT
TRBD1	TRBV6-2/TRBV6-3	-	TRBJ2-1	CASTPGTVGYNEQFF	TGTGCCAGCACCCCCGGGACAGTGGGCTACAATGAGCAGTTCTTC
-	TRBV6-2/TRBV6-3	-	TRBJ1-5	CASRETPDSNQPQHF	TGTGCCAGCAGAGAGACACCCGATAGCAATCAGCCCCAGCATTTT
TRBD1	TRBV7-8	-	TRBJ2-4	CASSLDRENIQYF	TGTGCCAGCAGCCTGGACAGGGAAAACATTCAGTACTTC
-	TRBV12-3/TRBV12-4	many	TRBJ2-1	CASSFGAYNEQFF	TGTGCCAGCAGTTTCGGGGCCTACAATGAGCAGTTCTTC
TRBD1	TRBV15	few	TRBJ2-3	CATSAGVTGGGTDTQYF	TGTGCCACCAGCGCCGGAGTAACAGGGGGCGGGACAGATACGCAGTATTTT
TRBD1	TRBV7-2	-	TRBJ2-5	CASSIRGQGGETQYF	TGTGCCAGCAGCATCCGGGGACAGGGGGGTGAGACCCAGTACTTC
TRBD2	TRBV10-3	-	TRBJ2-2	CAISGMLASGRGTGELFF	TGTGCCATCAGTGGAATGTTAGCTAGCGGGAGGGGAACCGGGGAGCTGTTTTTT
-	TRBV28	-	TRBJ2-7	CASSYPRVSYEQYF	TGTGCCAGCAGTTACCCCAGGGTCTCCTACGAGCAGTACTTC
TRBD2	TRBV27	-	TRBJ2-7	CASSPLTSGSGEQYF	TGTGCCAGCAGTCCCTTGACTAGCGGGAGTGGCGAGCAGTACTTC
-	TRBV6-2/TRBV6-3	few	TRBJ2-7	CASSLDMTYEQYF	TGTGCCAGCAGCCTTGACATGACCTACGAGCAGTACTTC
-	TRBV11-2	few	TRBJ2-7	CASSPPGYEQYF	TGTGCCAGCAGCCCCCCGGGGTACGAGCAGTACTTC
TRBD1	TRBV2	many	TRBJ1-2	CASGTGGVGGYTF	TGTGCCAGCGGGACAGGGGGCGTGGGAGGCTACACCTTC
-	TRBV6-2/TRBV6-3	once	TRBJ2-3	CASITRVARGTDTQYF	TGTGCCAGCATCACCCGGGTAGCCCGGGGAACAGATACGCAGTATTTT
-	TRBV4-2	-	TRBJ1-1	CASSRNEDRVGGAFF	TGTGCCAGCAGCCGGAATGAGGATCGGGTCGGGGGAGCTTTCTTT
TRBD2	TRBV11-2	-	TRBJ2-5	CASSLTRGGRKTQYF	TGTGCCAGCAGCTTAACCCGGGGGGGTAGGAAGACCCAGTACTTC
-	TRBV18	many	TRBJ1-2	CASSPEINYGYTF	TGTGCCAGCTCACCCGAGATTAACTATGGCTACACCTTC